One sample yielded the 14 T cell receptor beta chains listed below, sequenced in a study of blood T cell repertoires in COVID-19. Repertoires were generated with immunoSEQ multiplex PCR, while TCRdb's copy carries only in-frame clones and drops some. This table has over 75,000 clones, less than 85% appearing once. Sequenced material: peripheral blood. The receptors originated from a man aged 50 or older who had recovered from COVID-19.

The V call is TRBV19, the J call TRBJ1-2, with unresolved D. This CDR3 has 12 amino acids. Trimming pared 1 base from V and 11 bases from J, leaving 11 bases between. Germline V gene data show CDR1 as LNHDA and CDR2 as SQIVND (reference sequence). The CDR3 DNA sequence: TGTGCCAGTAGTATAGTTTCCGGTGATTACACCTTC. Protein product: CASSIVSGDYTF.

Only one count was recorded for this clone. Germline and junction disagree at one end, which may indicate a read error. The rearrangement joins TRBV2 to TRBJ2-3, with D maybe TRBD2 (6 bases). CDR1 and CDR2 from the germline V gene are SNHLY and FYNNEI. The CDR3 runs 15 residues. The CDR3 sequence: CASRSSSGITDTQYF. DNA for the CDR3: TGTGCAAGCAGGTCCAGTAGCGGTATAACAGATACGCAGTATTTT.

The chain uses TRBV4-2 and TRBJ2-7, with 8 nucleotides matching TRBD2. This CDR3 is built from 16 residues. Germline CDR1 and CDR2: LGHNA and YNFKEQ. The ends lost 0 bases at V and 2 bases at J; junction bases unmatched: 6. The CDR3: CASSQDPTSGTYEQYF. DNA of the CDR3: TGTGCCAGCAGCCAAGATCCCACTAGCGGAACCTACGAGCAGTACTTC.

The rearrangement uses TRBV6-5 and TRBJ2-7, with 9 nucleotides matching TRBD2. Trimming cost V 8 bases and J 6 bases; bases outside gene matches: 11. The CDR3 length is 14 residues. From germline, CDR1 is MNHEY and CDR2 SVGAGI. CDR3 sequence reads: CASGLAGLHGEQYF. The CDR3 coding sequence is TGTGCCAGCGGTCTAGCGGGGCTGCACGGCGAGCAGTACTTC.

The rearrangement joins TRBV11-2 to TRBJ2-2, with D possibly being TRBD2 (5 bases). V gave up 6 bases and J gave up 6 bases, with 5 bases separating them. There are 11 residues in the CDR3. Germline CDR1 and CDR2: SGHAT and FQNNGV. DNA of the CDR3: TGTGCCAGCAGGCGGGCCGGGGAGCTGTTTTTT. Translation: CASRRAGELFF. Full variable domain (rest looked up from reference TRBV11-2 and TRBJ2-2): EAGVAQSPRYKIIEKRQSVAFWCNPISGHATLYWYQQILGQGPKLLIQFQNNGVVDDSQLPKDRFSAERLKGVDSTLKIQPAKLEDSAVYLCASRRAGELFFGEGSRLTVL.

The chain has TRBV27 and TRBJ2-7; 8 bases line up with TRBD2. The J segment lost 2 bases and the V segment lost 5 bases, leaving 14 bases of the junction unmatched. The germline V gene encodes CDR1 MNHEY and CDR2 SMNVEV (reference sequence). There are 17 residues in the CDR3. CDR3 DNA: TGTGCCAGCAGTCCCGGGGGACTAGACTTTTCGCCCTACGAGCAGTACTTC. Translated, it gives CASSPGGLDFSPYEQYF.

The J gene is TRBJ2-2, the V gene TRBV12-5; 11 nucleotides align to TRBD2. There are 15 residues in the CDR3. The germline V gene encodes CDR1 LGHNT and CDR2 FRNRAP. V shed 6 bases, J shed 4 bases, and the junction held 4 bases outside the gene matches. The CDR3 region has the DNA TGTGCTAGTGGCACCGGGACTAGCGGCACCGGGGAGCTGTTTTTT. Translated, it gives CASGTGTSGTGELFF. The full variable domain, in which reference TRBV12-5 and TRBJ2-2 provide the parts outside the CDR3, is DARVTQTPRHKVTEMGQEVTMRCQPILGHNTVFWYRQTMMQGLELLAYFRNRAPLDDSGMPKDRFSAEMPDATLATLKIQPSEPRDSAVYFCASGTGTSGTGELFFGEGSRLTVL.

The gene calls are TRBV6-1 and TRBJ1-6, with D tentatively TRBD1 (5 bases). There are 14 residues in the CDR3. CDR1 MNHNS and CDR2 SASEGT come from the germline V gene. Trimming shortened V by 0 bases and J by 7 bases, and 7 bases separated the two germline ends. CDR3 nucleotide sequence: TGTGCCAGCAGTGAAGCGGGGCGGAATTCACCCCTCCACTTT. Encoded protein: CASSEAGRNSPLHF.

The chain is built from TRBV7-9 and TRBJ2-6; no definite D call. The CDR3 has 16 amino acids. Looked up from germline, CDR1 is SEHNR and CDR2 is FQNEAQ (reference sequence). V was cut by 3 bases and J by 0 bases, with 9 bases left in between. DNA of the CDR3: TGTGCCAGCAGCTTCGAGGTTAGCTCTGGGGCCAACGTCCTGACTTTC. It encodes CASSFEVSSGANVLTF.

The chain is built from TRBV19 and TRBJ2-3; tentative D call: TRBD2 (6 bases). This CDR3 has 13 amino acids. CDR1 is LNHDA, CDR2 SQIVND, per germline (reference sequence). V was shortened by 10 bases and J by 3 bases, with 14 bases between the two germline ends. CDR3 nucleotide sequence: TGTGCCACCACGGTGGAGGGAACAGATACGCAGTATTTT. It codes for CATTVEGTDTQYF.

This rearrangement joins TRBV25-1 to TRBJ2-1; TRBD1 matches at 9 bases. Losses at the gene ends were 2 bases for V and 1 base for J; bases not matched to a gene: 6. The V gene's germline CDR1 is MGHDK and CDR2 SYGVNS. The CDR3 has 17 amino acids. The DNA for the CDR3 is TGTGCCAGCAGTGAAGTGACAGGGGGTCCTTCCTACAATGAGCAGTTCTTC. Its protein is CASSEVTGGPSYNEQFF. Filled out from reference TRBV25-1 and TRBJ2-1, the complete variable domain reads EADIYQTPRYLVIGTGKKITLECSQTMGHDKMYWYQQDPGMELHLIHYSYGVNSTEKGDLSSESTVSRIRTEHFPLTLESARPSHTSQYLCASSEVTGGPSYNEQFFGPGTRLTVL.

This chain joins TRBV6-5 and TRBJ2-1, with a possible D match to TRBD1 (6 bases). CDR3 length: 13 residues. In germline, CDR1 is MNHEY, CDR2 SVGAGI. Trimming stripped 5 bases from V and 7 bases from J, with 12 bases between. The CDR3 DNA sequence: TGTGCCAGCAGTCCCCCTACAGGGAATGAGCAGTTCTTC. It codes for CASSPPTGNEQFF.

This rearrangement joins TRBV5-6 to TRBJ2-1; 9 bases line up with TRBD1. Germline CDR1 and CDR2: SGHDT and YYEEEE. Trimming cost V 1 base and J 8 bases; bases outside gene matches: 13. CDR3 length equals 17 residues. Here the CDR3 DNA reads TGTGCCAGCAGCTTGTTTGCCGGGACAGGGATGTTTCATGAGCAGTTCTTC. Protein: CASSLFAGTGMFHEQFF.

J is TRBJ1-5 and V is TRBV18; 9 positions agree with TRBD1. The CDR3 has 14 amino acids. Germline-derived CDR1 and CDR2 are KGHSH and LQKENI. With 5 bases clipped from V and 9 bases from J, the junction kept 8 bases outside the gene matches. CDR3 region: CASSEGTGYRPQHF. CDR3 DNA: TGTGCCAGCTCAGAAGGGACAGGGTATCGGCCCCAGCATTTT.